The 9 T cell receptor beta chains in this list originate from one sample, sequenced in a study of blood T cell repertoires in COVID-19. The protocol was immunoSEQ multiplex PCR, while the TCRdb copy is restricted to in-frame clones and leaves out a portion. The repertoire includes some 150,000 clones, around 80% of them detected once, and roughly 15% sits in the top ten. Specimen: PBMCs or T cells enriched from blood (not recorded which). The receptors derive from a man between 50 and 59 years old who had recovered from COVID-19.

The chain couples TRBV3-1 (or the pseudogene TRBV3-2) to TRBJ2-7; D might be TRBD1 (5 bases). CDR3 length equals 12 residues. Trimming took 4 bases from V and 5 from J, leaving 9 bases between them. The germline V gene has CDR1 LGHDT and CDR2 YNNKEL (reference sequence). CDR3 DNA sequence: TGTGCCAGCAGCCGGACACGGAACGAGCAGTACTTC. Its protein is CASSRTRNEQYF.

The chain is built from TRBV30 and TRBJ1-2, with TRBD1 matching 7 bases. The J segment lost 7 bases and the V segment lost 5 bases, leaving 10 bases of the junction unmatched. CDR3 length equals 13 residues. Germline CDR1 GTSNPN, CDR2 SVGIG (reference sequence). CDR3 loop: CAWGRDRPIGYTF. The CDR3 nucleotides are TGTGCCTGGGGTCGGGACAGACCTATTGGCTACACCTTC.

This clone came up once. The chain uses TRBV3-1 (or the pseudogene TRBV3-2) and TRBJ1-2; TRBD1 matches at 8 bases. V was pared by 7 bases and J by 3 bases, with 7 bases of the junction left unmatched. Germline V lookup: CDR1 LGHDT, CDR2 YNNKEL (reference sequence). This CDR3 has 14 amino acids. The DNA of the CDR3 is TGTGCCAGCACCACTGCAGGGGGCGACTATGGCTACACCTTC. Encoded protein: CASTTAGGDYGYTF.

The rearrangement uses TRBV5-1 and TRBJ1-6, with D possibly matching TRBD1 (5 bases). The CDR3 spans 16 residues. The germline CDR1 and CDR2 sequences are SGHRS and YFSETQ. V was cut by 4 bases and J by 9 bases, with 20 bases left in between. The CDR3, as DNA: TGCGCCAGCAGCCAGTTTGGTACAGGCTCGGGTTCACCCCTCCACTTT. Translated, it gives CASSQFGTGSGSPLHF.

This chain links TRBV4-2 with TRBJ2-1; weak D call: TRBD2 (5 bases). The germline V and J ends were trimmed by 1 base and 5 bases, with 12 bases remaining between them. Germline assignment: CDR1 LGHNA and CDR2 YNFKEQ. This CDR3 contains 15 residues. The CDR3 DNA follows: TGTGCCAGCAGCCAAGCAGCGGCCCTCAACAATGAGCAGTTCTTC. Its translation: CASSQAAALNNEQFF.

The chain has TRBV5-4 and TRBJ2-5; possibly TRBD2 for D (6 bases). Germline V lookup: CDR1 SGHNT, CDR2 YYREEE (reference sequence). This CDR3 is 14 amino acids long. Trimming removed 3 bases from V and 7 bases from J, with 16 bases in between. CDR3: CASSSRLEYTTQYF. The CDR3, as DNA: TGTGCCAGCAGCTCCCGACTAGAGTATACGACCCAGTACTTC. Looking up the rest from reference TRBV5-4 and TRBJ2-5 gives the full variable domain: ETGVTQSPTHLIKTRGQQVTLRCSSQSGHNTVSWYQQALGQGPQFIFQYYREEENGRGNFPPRFSGLQFPNYSSELNVNALELDDSALYLCASSSRLEYTTQYFGPGTRLLVL.

A single count supports this clone. The chain couples TRBV4-1 to TRBJ1-1; TRBD1 matches 11 bases. J gave up 4 bases and V 3 bases, and 13 bases lay outside the gene matches. The CDR3 totals 18 residues. Per germline, CDR1 MGHRA and CDR2 YSYEKL. Written as DNA, the CDR3 is TGCGCCAGCAGCCATCTACCGGGACAGGGGGTCCTGACCACTGAAGCTTTCTTT. Translated, it gives CASSHLPGQGVLTTEAFF.

The V gene is TRBV5-6, the J gene TRBJ2-3; 8 bases map to TRBD2. The V gene's germline CDR1 is SGHDT and CDR2 YYEEEE. The V gene end was trimmed by 0 bases and the J gene end by 3 bases; junction bases not matched to a gene: 6. The CDR3 totals 16 residues. CDR3 bases: TGTGCCAGCAGCTTGGCCCCGGGGGGGCCGACAGATACGCAGTATTTT. Its translation is CASSLAPGGPTDTQYF.

The chain couples TRBV3-1 (or the pseudogene TRBV3-2) to TRBJ2-7; tentatively, D is TRBD2 (5 bases). Per the germline V gene, CDR1 is LGHDT and CDR2 is YNNKEL (reference sequence). This CDR3 spans 16 amino acids. V was clipped by 0 bases and J by 4 bases, with 16 bases between them. The CDR3 bases are TGTGCCAGCAGCCAAGATCGGGCAGGAGGATTGTACGAGCAGTACTTC. Its translation is CASSQDRAGGLYEQYF.